Sequencing of this T cell receptor (beta chain) was carried out in a study of shared clonotypes between healthy human individuals. Per the germline V gene, CDR1 is SGHAT and CDR2 is FQNNGV. V gave up 4 bases and J gave up 2 bases, with 5 bases separating them. The CDR3 consists of 12 residues. Profiling relied on immunoSEQ multiplex PCR, and the TCRdb table lists in-frame clones only, not all of them. The data hold under 1,900,000 clones, with 98% to 99% observed a single time. The TCR was taken from a man in his thirties or forties in good health. V and J are TRBV11-2 and TRBJ2-5, with D perhaps matching TRBD1 (5 bases). Sequenced sample: naive CD4+ T cells sorted from blood. Sample subset: CD45RA+ positively selected. The CDR3: CASSSGQETQYF. The CDR3 DNA reads as TGTGCCAGCAGCTCAGGGCAAGAGACCCAGTACTTC.